Shown below are 15 T cell receptor beta chains from a single sample sequenced in a study of shared clonotypes between healthy human individuals. Data came from immunoSEQ multiplex PCR; TCRdb stores just in-frame clones and leaves some out. This table has about 460,000 clones, around 77% appearing once. Sequenced: PBMCs. The receptors derive from a woman aged 40 to 50 in good health. Some clones in this sample may be carry-over from other donors' samples.

This clone was observed a handful of times. The CDR3 sequence: CASTPGGEIYGYTF. CDR3 bases: TGTGCCAGCACCCCAGGGGGGGAGATCTATGGCTACACCTTC. V and J are TRBV28 and TRBJ1-2; 7 nucleotides agree with TRBD1. The CDR3 spans 14 residues. Germline V gives CDR1 MDHEN, CDR2 SYDVKM. Unmatched junction bases numbered 9, after V lost 7 bases and J lost 4 bases.

This chain uses TRBV30 with TRBJ1-2; no clear D. The V end was cut by 1 base, the J end by 10 bases, with 16 bases between. The CDR3 sequence is 13 residues long. Germline lookup yields CDR1 GTSNPN and CDR2 SVGIG (reference sequence). Here the CDR3 DNA reads TGTGCCTGGAGTGCCTTGACTCATGGAGACTACACCTTC. Its protein is CAWSALTHGDYTF.

The chain employs TRBV21-1 and TRBJ2-3; whether TRBD1, the table's D call, matches the DNA was not checked. TRBV21-1 is classified as a pseudogene. CDR3 length equals 16 residues. In nucleotides, the CDR3 is TGTGCCAGCAGCAAAGGCCGGGACAGAGCGGCAGATACGCAGTATTTT. Translated: CASSKGRDRAADTQYF.

The chain recombines TRBV5-1 with TRBJ1-4; D is undetermined. Germline values: CDR1 SGHRS, CDR2 YFSETQ. This CDR3 region has 14 residues. Trimming took 0 bases from V and 7 from J, leaving 10 bases between them. CDR3 in DNA: TGCGCCAGCAGCTTGGGCCTCGAGGGTGAAAAACTGTTTTTT. Translation gives CASSLGLEGEKLFF.

On this clone: One end of the junction is discordant with germline, which a read error may explain. The chain has TRBV10-3 and TRBJ2-7, with D tentatively TRBD1 (6 bases). This CDR3 comprises 11 residues. Per the germline V gene, CDR1 is ENHRY and CDR2 is SYGVKD. The CDR3 bases are TGTGCCATCAGTGGAGGGGGACCCACGAACTTC. It encodes CAISGGGPTNF.

In its sample, this clone was seen many times. Different DNA sequences within this sample yield the same CDR3. CDR3 nucleotide sequence: TGTGCCAGCAGTTTATCCGGTGGCTATGGCTACACCTTC. This codes for CASSLSGGYGYTF. The rearrangement joins TRBV27 to TRBJ1-2; D is undetermined. The CDR3 is 13 residues long. The V gene's germline CDR1 is MNHEY and CDR2 SMNVEV (reference sequence). V was pared by 0 bases and J by 4 bases, with 6 bases between.

This clone was recorded only once. The chain combines TRBV2 with TRBJ1-1; the match to TRBD1 covers 8 bases. Per germline, CDR1 SNHLY and CDR2 FYNNEI. The CDR3 is 17 residues long. V shed 4 bases and J 5 bases; nucleotides not matched to a gene: 15. The CDR3 region is CASSVFGQGANSTEAFF. As DNA, the CDR3 is TGTGCCAGCAGTGTCTTTGGGCAGGGGGCTAATTCGACTGAAGCTTTCTTT.

Note on this clone: A far larger clone is a single base away, which makes a read error likely. The chain couples TRBV5-6 to TRBJ1-1; no reliable D call. CDR3 length: 13 amino acids. Germline CDR1 and CDR2: SGHDT and YYEEEE. The CDR3 DNA is TGTACCAGCAGCTTTTCCGAGAACACTGAAGCTTTCTTT. It translates to CTSSFSENTEAFF.

This clone was seen ten or more times. Other DNA sequences in the sample encode the same CDR3. The rearrangement joins TRBV18 to TRBJ2-5; D is unresolved. V shed 2 bases and J shed 1 base, with 5 bases lying between them. Looked up from germline, CDR1 is KGHSH and CDR2 is LQKENI. The CDR3 totals 13 residues. For the CDR3, the DNA is TGTGCCAGCTCACCATCTCCCCAAGAGACCCAGTACTTC. It is translated as CASSPSPQETQYF. Together with reference TRBV18 and TRBJ2-5, the CDR3 gives the full variable domain: NAGVMQNPRHLVRRRGQEARLRCSPMKGHSHVYWYRQLPEEGLKFMVYLQKENIIDESGMPKERFSAEFPKEGPSILRIQQVVRGDSAAYFCASSPSPQETQYFGPGTRLLVL.

The chain carries TRBV7-2 and TRBJ1-5; 7 bases fit TRBD1. V dropped 5 bases and J dropped 7; count of bases not matched to a gene: 5. This CDR3 has 13 residues. Germline CDR1 SGHTA, CDR2 FQGNSA. The CDR3 nucleotides read TGTGCCAGCAGCCTCCAGGGGGACCAGCCCCAGCATTTT. Translated, it gives CASSLQGDQPQHF.

The rearrangement uses TRBV6-5 and TRBJ2-2; D not resolved. Germline loops: CDR1 MNHEY, CDR2 SVGAGI. Trimming cost V 5 bases and J 2 bases, with 12 bases left between them. The length of the CDR3 is 15 residues. The CDR3 nucleotides are TGTGCCAGCAGTCATAGATTAGGAAACACCGGGGAGCTGTTTTTT. It codes for CASSHRLGNTGELFF.

With respect to this clone: A much larger clone lies one base from this, so it may be a read error. The chain links TRBV30 to TRBJ2-5; D call uncertain. The CDR3 extends over 12 amino acids. Germline CDR1 and CDR2: GTSNPN and SVGIG (reference sequence). V lost 3 bases to trimming and J lost 7 bases, with 12 bases between them. The CDR3: CAWSIGWGTQYF. Here the CDR3 DNA reads TGTGCCTGGAGCATCGGATGGGGGACCCAGTACTTC.

The rearrangement links TRBV4-2 to TRBJ1-6; TRBD1 matches at 7 bases. Germline loops: CDR1 LGHNA, CDR2 YNFKEQ. The CDR3 consists of 20 residues. V lost 4 bases and J lost 3; bases outside the gene matches: 18. CDR3 nucleotides: TGTGCCAGCAGCCCCCACCCCGGGGGAACAGGGGCGGACTATAATTCACCCCTCCACTTT. Amino acids: CASSPHPGGTGADYNSPLHF.

The rearrangement uses TRBV7-2 and TRBJ1-1; no firm D call. Germline values: CDR1 SGHTA, CDR2 FQGNSA. The V and J ends lost 4 bases and 4 bases respectively, with 13 bases between them. There are 14 residues in the CDR3. The DNA of the CDR3 is TGTGCCAGCAGCTCCGACCGGGGAGGCACTGAAGCTTTCTTT. Residues: CASSSDRGGTEAFF.

The CDR3 DNA follows: TGCGCCAGCCGGGAGCGGGGTGGGAATGAGCAGTTCTTC. Its translation is CASRERGGNEQFF. The V call is TRBV5-1, the J call TRBJ2-1, with TRBD2 matching 7 bases. The CDR3 is 13 amino acids. CDR1 is SGHRS and CDR2 is YFSETQ in the germline V gene. V shed 7 bases, J shed 7 bases, and the junction held 8 bases outside the gene matches.